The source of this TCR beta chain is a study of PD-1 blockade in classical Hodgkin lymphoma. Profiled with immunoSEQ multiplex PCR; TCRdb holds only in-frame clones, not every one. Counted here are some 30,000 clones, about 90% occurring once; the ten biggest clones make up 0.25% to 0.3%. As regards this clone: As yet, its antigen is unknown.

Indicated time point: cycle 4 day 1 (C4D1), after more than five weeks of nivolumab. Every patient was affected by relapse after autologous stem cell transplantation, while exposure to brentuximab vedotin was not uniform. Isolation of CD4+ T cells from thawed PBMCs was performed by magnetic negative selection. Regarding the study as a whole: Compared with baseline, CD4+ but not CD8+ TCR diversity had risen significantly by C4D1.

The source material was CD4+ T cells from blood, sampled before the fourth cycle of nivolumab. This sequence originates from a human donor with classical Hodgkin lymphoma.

The CDR3 reads CASSLTGSANTEAFF. The CDR3 DNA sequence: TGCGCCAGCAGCTTAACAGGGTCAGCGAACACTGAAGCTTTCTTT. The gene calls are TRBV5-1 and TRBJ1-1; possible D gene TRBD1, 6 bases. The germline CDR1 and CDR2 sequences are SGHRS and YFSETQ. Trimming left V 2 bases short and J 1 base short, with 12 bases between. CDR3 size: 15 residues.